The table lists the clone carrying this T cell receptor beta chain with a few counts. Its antigen is not known. The source of the sample is a study of T cell responses to AZD1222 COVID-19 vaccine. In the study overall: The study pooled second doses at about 4 or about 12 weeks. Notes on the study in general: Baseline serostatus was positive in only a handful of AZD1222 recipients. Targets within unmutated variant regions were reportedly found for nearly half of spike-specific TCRs. Donors, mostly white British, included more females; clonal diversity was possibly underestimated.

Sequencing was performed with immunoSEQ multiplex PCR; in TCRdb, only in-frame clones are kept and a portion is missing. The sample records around 75,000 clones, roughly 85% being singletons. There are 13 residues in the CDR3. V was pared by 2 bases and J by 10 bases, with 10 bases between. CDR1 and CDR2 (germline): SGHNT, YYREEE (reference sequence). V and J are TRBV5-4 and TRBJ2-6, with a possible D match to TRBD1 (8 bases). The sequences come from peripheral blood, collected on day 0 of AZD1222 vaccination. This TCR derives from an adult in good health. The CDR3 coding sequence is TGTGCCAGCAGCTTACAGGGGGGGAACGTCCTGACTTTC. It is translated as CASSLQGGNVLTF.